This passage covers 32 T cell receptor beta chains from one sample sequenced in a study of Graves' ophthalmopathy and Graves' hyperthyroidism. RNA transcripts were the source from which TCR beta CDR3 regions were amplified. An initial RT-PCR round employing HTBI primers preceded a second-round multiplex PCR. TCRdb re-analysed the multiplex PCR reads in MiXCR, keeping a single row per CDR3 protein. The profile shows more than 150,000 distinct CDR3 sequences, over 35% of them singletons. Sample: peripheral blood. The source of these receptors is a woman aged 40 to 55 with Graves' ophthalmopathy.

At least ten counts were recorded for this clonotype. The chain couples TRBV10-3 to TRBJ1-5, with 7 bases fitting TRBD1. The CDR3 runs 13 residues. The germline CDR1 and CDR2 sequences are ENHRY and SYGVKD. V was clipped by 10 bases and J by 2 bases; unmatched bases: 5. CDR3 nucleotides: TGTGCCACCGGAGGGGGCGGCAATCAGCCCCAGCATTTT. Translating gives CATGGGGNQPQHF.

In this sample, this clonotype turned up many times. This chain's CDR3 is CASSSSAANYGYTF. CDR3 DNA: TGTGCCAGCAGCTCTTCAGCCGCTAACTATGGCTACACCTTC. V usage is TRBV7-9 and J usage is TRBJ1-2; no clear D gene. This CDR3 region has 14 residues. The germline V gene has CDR1 SEHNR and CDR2 FQNEAQ (reference sequence). Between the trimmed V and J ends, which lost 4 bases and 0 bases, there was a span of 9 bases.

The V gene is TRBV29-1, the J gene TRBJ1-2; 7 nucleotides agree with TRBD1. J lost 6 bases, V lost 8 bases, and 6 bases had no gene match. Germline loops: CDR1 SQVTM, CDR2 ANQGSEA. The CDR3 has 11 residues. The chain's CDR3 is CSLGQVDGYTF. The CDR3 DNA reads TGCAGCCTTGGACAGGTCGATGGCTACACCTTC.

There are many counts of this clonotype. This chain links TRBV7-9 with TRBJ2-5, with 8 bases that match TRBD2. V lost 1 base and J lost 3; bases outside the gene matches: 4. The CDR3 consists of 15 residues. Germline CDR1 is SEHNR and CDR2 is FQNEAQ (reference sequence). CDR3 nucleotides: TGTGCCAGCAGCTTAGTCGGGACTAGGAAAGAGACCCAGTACTTC. Protein sequence: CASSLVGTRKETQYF. Full variable domain (outside the CDR3, taken from reference TRBV7-9 and TRBJ2-5): DTGVSQNPRHKITKRGQNVTFRCDPISEHNRLYWYRQTLGQGPEFLTYFQNEAQLEKSRLLSDRFSAERPKGSFSTLEIQRTEQGDSAMYLCASSLVGTRKETQYFGPGTRLLVL.

This chain joins TRBV29-1 and TRBJ1-2; D call uncertain. Trimming left V 0 bases short and J 8 bases short, with 7 bases between. Germline V CDR1 and CDR2: SQVTM, ANQGSEA. The CDR3 totals 11 residues. DNA of the CDR3: TGCAGCGTTGAAGAGGGTTGGGGCTACACCTTC. Its translation is CSVEEGWGYTF.

In its sample, this clonotype was seen many times. The chain is built from TRBV6-1 and TRBJ1-1; D unresolved. Germline-derived CDR1 and CDR2 are MNHNS and SASEGT. Trimming removed 5 bases at V and 1 base at J, with 8 bases between. The length of the CDR3 is 13 residues. The CDR3 loop reads CASSQQKNTEAFF. The CDR3 coding sequence is TGTGCCAGCAGTCAACAGAAGAACACTGAAGCTTTCTTT.

There are many counts of this clonotype. The chain carries TRBV6-2 or TRBV6-3 and TRBJ2-7; 7 nucleotides agree with TRBD2. Germline V gene data show CDR1 as MNHEY and CDR2 as SVGEGT. The J segment lost 0 bases and the V segment lost 4 bases, leaving 6 bases of the junction unmatched. The length of the CDR3 is 15 residues. The CDR3 DNA reads TGTGCCAGCAGTTTTCGGCGGGAGAGCTCCTACGAGCAGTACTTC. Translation gives CASSFRRESSYEQYF.

Only a few counts were recorded for this clonotype. The gene calls are TRBV6-1 and TRBJ1-5; D is possibly TRBD1 (6 bases). The V gene lost 8 bases and the J gene lost 3 bases, with 14 bases spanning the gap. CDR1 is MNHNS and CDR2 is SASEGT in the germline V gene. The CDR3 is made up of 14 amino acids. The CDR3 reads CASSHDRNNQPQHF. Here the CDR3 DNA reads TGTGCCAGCTCTCACGACAGGAACAATCAGCCCCAGCATTTT.

V and J are TRBV7-9 and TRBJ2-7; tentative D call: TRBD2 (5 bases). CDR1 and CDR2 (germline): SEHNR, FQNEAQ (reference sequence). The CDR3 consists of 13 residues. Deletions cut 5 bases from V and 1 base from J, with 9 bases between. CDR3 loop: CASSPRLSYEQYF. The CDR3 nucleotides read TGTGCCAGCAGCCCTAGACTATCCTACGAGCAGTACTTC.

The V and J genes are TRBV7-2 and TRBJ2-7; TRBD2 agrees at 10 bases. CDR1 is SGHTA, CDR2 FQGNSA, per germline. Trimming cost V 6 bases and J 5 bases; bases outside gene matches: 10. This CDR3 is 15 amino acids long. The CDR3 DNA follows: TGTGCCAGCAGTTATCAGGGACTAGCGTTCGACGAGCAGTACTTC. It encodes CASSYQGLAFDEQYF.

This clonotype has a count of ten or more. CDR3 DNA: TGCGCCAGCAGCACCGACAGGGTTGAGTCACCCCTCCACTTT. Protein sequence: CASSTDRVESPLHF. The chain has TRBV5-1 and TRBJ1-6, with 7 bases matching TRBD1. The junction had 8 bases not matched to a gene; V was cut back by 4 bases and J by 10 bases. From germline, CDR1 is SGHRS and CDR2 YFSETQ. The CDR3 is made up of 14 amino acids.

This clonotype has a count of ten or more. The chain is built from TRBV7-2 and TRBJ1-2; no clear D. Trimming cost V 6 bases and J 2 bases, with 13 bases left between them. The CDR3 loop spans 14 amino acids. Germline V gives CDR1 SGHTA, CDR2 FQGNSA. In DNA, the CDR3 is TGTGCCAGCAGGCCAGGAGGAGCGAACTATGGCTACACCTTC. It is translated as CASRPGGANYGYTF.

This clonotype was found many times. The gene calls are TRBV4-1 and TRBJ2-5; 7 bases map to TRBD1. Germline trimming cut 2 bases from V and 1 base from J; bases unmatched to any gene: 7. Germline CDR1 and CDR2: MGHRA and YSYEKL. CDR3 length: 16 residues. The CDR3 is CASSQTPGQIQETQYF. CDR3 DNA sequence: TGCGCCAGCAGCCAAACCCCGGGACAGATCCAAGAGACCCAGTACTTC.

There are many counts of this clonotype. The gene calls are TRBV19 and TRBJ1-1, with D maybe TRBD1 (6 bases). The germline V and J ends were trimmed by 7 bases and 1 base, with 10 bases remaining between them. The germline V gene has CDR1 LNHDA and CDR2 SQIVND (reference sequence). The CDR3 contains 13 residues. The CDR3 sequence is CASKGHPNTEAFF. The CDR3, as DNA: TGTGCCAGTAAGGGACATCCGAACACTGAAGCTTTCTTT.

This clonotype was observed at least ten times. DNA of the CDR3: TGTGCCAGCACGGGTTTAGCCAAAAACATTCAGTACTTC. It is translated as CASTGLAKNIQYF. V gene TRBV11-2 combines with J gene TRBJ2-4; no definite D call. Germline-derived CDR1 and CDR2 are SGHAT and FQNNGV. The V and J ends lost 7 bases and 0 bases respectively, with 7 bases between them. CDR3 length: 13 amino acids.

CDR3 sequence: CASSYGLEGEQYF. For the CDR3, the DNA is TGTGCCAGCAGCTACGGACTAGAAGGCGAGCAGTACTTC. The chain carries TRBV7-2 and TRBJ2-7; 7 bases agree with TRBD2. CDR1 and CDR2 from the germline V gene are SGHTA and FQGNSA. The length of the CDR3 is 13 residues. V dropped 4 bases and J dropped 6; count of bases not matched to a gene: 6.

This chain joins TRBV12-3 or TRBV12-4 and TRBJ1-2; D is undetermined. The CDR3 contains 13 residues. V was clipped by 6 bases and J by 5 bases, with 13 bases between them. In DNA, the CDR3 is TGTGCCAGCAGCCACCCGGGGAAATATGGCTACACCTTC. Encoded protein: CASSHPGKYGYTF.

This clonotype was seen at least ten times. This rearrangement joins TRBV27 to TRBJ2-5; D might be TRBD1 (7 bases). CDR3 length equals 14 residues. Germline values: CDR1 MNHEY, CDR2 SMNVEV (reference sequence). Trimming removed 3 bases from V and 4 bases from J, with 12 bases in between. The CDR3 DNA sequence: TGTGCCAGCAGTTTTGGGCAGGGGGGAGAGACCCAGTACTTC. As protein: CASSFGQGGETQYF.

This clonotype was observed at least ten times. V usage is TRBV6-2 or TRBV6-3 and J usage is TRBJ1-5, with TRBD1 identical over 9 bases. Germline-derived CDR1 and CDR2 are MNHEY and SVGEGT. The V gene end was trimmed by 7 bases and the J gene end by 4 bases; junction bases not matched to a gene: 5. The CDR3 loop spans 14 amino acids. CDR3 protein: CASNRGQANQPQHF. For the CDR3, the DNA is TGTGCCAGCAACAGGGGGCAAGCGAATCAGCCCCAGCATTTT.

This clonotype was recorded once. The chain has TRBV28 and TRBJ2-5; TRBD1 is a possible D gene (9 bases). Per germline, CDR1 MDHEN and CDR2 SYDVKM. The CDR3 runs to 15 residues. Trimming shortened V by 4 bases and J by 2 bases, and 14 bases separated the two germline ends. For the CDR3, the DNA is TGTGCCAGCAGTTCGGGGGGGACAGGGCAAGAGACCCAGTACTTC. It is translated as CASSSGGTGQETQYF.

This clonotype was counted at least ten times. Possible read error: a much larger clone is one base away. V is TRBV6-1 and J is TRBJ1-2; tentatively, D is TRBD1 (5 bases). This CDR3 region has 17 residues. Germline V gene sequence: CDR1 MNHNS, CDR2 SASEGT. The CDR3 DNA reads TGTGCCAGCAGTGAAGTAGTTTATTCGGGGACTAACTATGACTACACCTTC. Its translation: CASSEVVYSGTNYDYTF.

The sample holds a few counts of this clonotype. The rearrangement uses TRBV7-8 and TRBJ2-5; the D gene is possibly TRBD2 (5 bases). Germline loops: CDR1 SGHVS, CDR2 FQNEAQ. Trimming cost V 6 bases and J 1 base, with 9 bases left between them. This CDR3 spans 13 amino acids. CDR3 DNA: TGTGCCAGCAGGCTCGGGATCCAAGAGACCCAGTACTTC. Translation gives CASRLGIQETQYF. Combining the CDR3 with reference TRBV7-8 and TRBJ2-5 gives the whole variable domain GAGVSQSPRYKVAKRGQDVALRCDPISGHVSLFWYQQALGQGPEFLTYFQNEAQLDKSGLPSDRFFAERPEGSVSTLKIQRTQQEDSAVYLCASRLGIQETQYFGPGTRLLVL.

The J gene is TRBJ2-5, the V gene TRBV28; tentative D call: TRBD1 (6 bases). Per the germline V gene, CDR1 is MDHEN and CDR2 is SYDVKM. CDR3 length: 13 residues. V lost 3 bases to trimming and J lost 5 bases, with 10 bases between them. As DNA, the CDR3 is TGTGCCAGCAGTTTGGGGGCTCTGGAGACCCAGTACTTC. This translates into CASSLGALETQYF.

CDR3 residues: CASAPGQGGTEAFF. The CDR3 DNA sequence: TGTGCCAGCGCCCCAGGACAGGGTGGGACTGAAGCTTTCTTT. The rearrangement links TRBV28 to TRBJ1-1, with 8 bases matching TRBD1. Germline loops: CDR1 MDHEN, CDR2 SYDVKM. After removal of 8 bases from V and 5 bases from J, the junction contained 10 bases not matched to a gene. This CDR3 spans 14 amino acids.

This clonotype appeared a few times. The chain couples TRBV28 to TRBJ2-7; 9 positions match TRBD2. V was clipped by 2 bases and J by 3 bases; unmatched bases: 8. Germline V lookup: CDR1 MDHEN, CDR2 SYDVKM. The CDR3 totals 16 residues. CDR3 nucleotide sequence: TGTGCCAGCAGTTTAGATCCCAGCGGGAGGTTCTACGAGCAGTACTTC. Translation gives CASSLDPSGRFYEQYF.

This clonotype has only one observation. The chain joins TRBV2 to TRBJ1-5; no clear D. The CDR3 loop spans 16 amino acids. The V gene's germline CDR1 is SNHLY and CDR2 FYNNEI. Deletions cut 6 bases from V and 0 bases from J, with 15 bases between. CDR3 nucleotide sequence: TGTGCCAGCAGAAAGATTGGACGGGATAGCAATCAGCCCCAGCATTTT. Protein: CASRKIGRDSNQPQHF.

CDR3 nucleotides: TGTGCCAGCACCCGGGGGCCGTATGGCTACACCTTC. It translates to CASTRGPYGYTF. V usage is TRBV12-3 or TRBV12-4 and J usage is TRBJ1-2; D may be TRBD1 (6 bases). CDR3 length: 12 residues. The germline V and J ends were trimmed by 7 bases and 5 bases, with 11 bases remaining between them.

The chain links TRBV29-1 to TRBJ1-1, with D perhaps matching TRBD1 (6 bases). CDR1 and CDR2 (germline): SQVTM, ANQGSEA. This CDR3 region has 13 residues. The V gene lost 6 bases and the J gene lost 6 bases, with 17 bases spanning the gap. In DNA form, the CDR3 reads TGCAGCGTCACGACAGGACCGGGGTCTGAAGCTTTCTTT. Amino acids: CSVTTGPGSEAFF.

CDR3 loop: CASSIAAGTGKETQYF. The CDR3 DNA reads TGTGCCAGTAGTATAGCCGCGGGGACAGGCAAAGAGACCCAGTACTTC. The chain couples TRBV19 to TRBJ2-5, with TRBD1 matching over 8 bases. The CDR3 is 16 residues long. V lost 1 base and J lost 3; bases outside the gene matches: 7. Germline CDR1 and CDR2: LNHDA and SQIVND (reference sequence).

V usage is TRBV6-1 and J usage is TRBJ2-7; possible D gene TRBD2, 6 bases. This CDR3 is built from 14 residues. Trimming removed 5 bases at V and 3 bases at J, with 14 bases between. Germline-derived CDR1 and CDR2 are MNHNS and SASEGT. CDR3 DNA: TGTGCCAGCAGTCGATCGACGGGAGACTACGAGCAGTACTTC. As protein: CASSRSTGDYEQYF.

The chain combines TRBV11-1 with TRBJ2-2; either TRBD1 or TRBD2 may fit D (5 bases each). The germline gives CDR1 SGHAT, CDR2 FQDESV (reference sequence). The CDR3 spans 18 residues. V shed 3 bases and J shed 3 bases, with 20 bases lying between them. The CDR3 DNA reads as TGTGCCAGCAGCTTGGGCCGGGTGAGGGACCGCGACACCGGGGAGCTGTTTTTT. This encodes CASSLGRVRDRDTGELFF.

V usage is TRBV12-3 or TRBV12-4 and J usage is TRBJ1-6; 9 nucleotides line up with TRBD1. J was trimmed by 7 bases and V by 6 bases; bases with no gene match: 10. The CDR3 has 16 residues. In DNA form, the CDR3 reads TGTGCCAGCAGCCTGACTGGGACAGGGTGGAATTCACCCCTCCACTTT. Its protein is CASSLTGTGWNSPLHF.